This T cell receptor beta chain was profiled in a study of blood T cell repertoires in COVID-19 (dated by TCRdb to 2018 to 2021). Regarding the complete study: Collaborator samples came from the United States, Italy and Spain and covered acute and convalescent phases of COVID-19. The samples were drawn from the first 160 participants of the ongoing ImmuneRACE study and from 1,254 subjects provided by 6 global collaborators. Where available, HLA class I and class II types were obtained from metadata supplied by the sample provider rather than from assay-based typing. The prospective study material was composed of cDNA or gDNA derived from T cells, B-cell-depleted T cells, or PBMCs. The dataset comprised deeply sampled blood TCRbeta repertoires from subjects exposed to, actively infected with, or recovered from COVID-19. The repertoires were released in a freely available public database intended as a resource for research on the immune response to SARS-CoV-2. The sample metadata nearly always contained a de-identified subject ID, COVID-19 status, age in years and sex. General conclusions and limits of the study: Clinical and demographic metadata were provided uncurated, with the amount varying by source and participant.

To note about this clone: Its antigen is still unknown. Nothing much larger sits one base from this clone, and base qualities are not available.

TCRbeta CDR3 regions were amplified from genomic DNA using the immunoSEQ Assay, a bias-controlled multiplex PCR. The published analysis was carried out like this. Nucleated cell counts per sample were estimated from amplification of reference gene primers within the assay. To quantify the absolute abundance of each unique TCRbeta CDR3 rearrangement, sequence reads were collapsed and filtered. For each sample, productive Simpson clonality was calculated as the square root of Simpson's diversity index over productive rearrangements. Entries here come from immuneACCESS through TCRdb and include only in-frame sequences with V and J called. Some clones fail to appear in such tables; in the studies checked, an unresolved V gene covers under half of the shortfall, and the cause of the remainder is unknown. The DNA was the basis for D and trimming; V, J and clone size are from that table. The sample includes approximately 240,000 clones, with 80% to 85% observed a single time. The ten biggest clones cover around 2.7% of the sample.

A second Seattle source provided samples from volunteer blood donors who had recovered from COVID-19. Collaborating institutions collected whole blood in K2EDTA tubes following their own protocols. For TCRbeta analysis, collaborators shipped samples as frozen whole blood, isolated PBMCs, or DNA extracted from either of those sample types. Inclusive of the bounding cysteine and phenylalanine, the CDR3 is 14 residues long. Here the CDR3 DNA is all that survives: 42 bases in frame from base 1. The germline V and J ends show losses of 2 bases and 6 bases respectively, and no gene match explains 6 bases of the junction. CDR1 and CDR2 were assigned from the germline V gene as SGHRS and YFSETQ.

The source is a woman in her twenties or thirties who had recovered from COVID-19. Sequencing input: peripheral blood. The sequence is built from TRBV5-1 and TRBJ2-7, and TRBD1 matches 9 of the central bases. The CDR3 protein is CASSFPGTGTEQYF. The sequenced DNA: TGCGCCAGCAGCTTTCCCGGGACAGGGACCGAGCAGTACTTC.